This passage covers 5 T cell receptor beta chains from one sample sequenced in a study of cytotoxic CD8 clonotypes in ibrutinib-treated CLL (dated by TCRdb to about 2021). The library was generated by the immunoSEQ multiplex PCR assay. TCRdb took this table from immuneACCESS and kept in-frame rearrangements with V and J called. Such tables lack part of the clones; where checked against another copy, unresolved V genes explain under half of the gap, and the rest is unexplained. Across this sample there are a few hundred thousand clones, with under 80% seen only once. The ten largest clones add up to 15% of the sample. In light of the paper, this sample's time point label describes: roughly 25 months on ibrutinib. The sample was PBMCs, taken after 24 months of ibrutinib treatment. The receptors come from a human donor with chronic lymphocytic leukemia.

This chain uses TRBV11-3 with TRBJ2-7; no reliable D call. Germline V lookup: CDR1 SGHNT, CDR2 YENEEA. Between the trimmed V and J ends, which lost 5 bases and 3 bases, there was a span of 11 bases. This CDR3 contains 13 residues. The CDR3 spells CASSAGVNYEQYF. CDR3 DNA: TGTGCCAGCAGCGCCGGAGTTAACTACGAGCAGTACTTC.

This chain links TRBV2 with TRBJ1-2; 9 positions match TRBD1. Germline values: CDR1 SNHLY, CDR2 FYNNEI. V was clipped by 7 bases and J by 7 bases; unmatched bases: 7. The CDR3 is made up of 13 amino acids. The CDR3 loop is CASMTDRGAGYTF. In DNA form, the CDR3 reads TGTGCCAGCATGACGGACAGGGGCGCTGGCTACACCTTC.

This rearrangement joins TRBV28 to TRBJ2-3, with TRBD2 matching over 8 bases. V lost 2 bases to trimming and J lost 1 base; unmatched junction nucleotides: 2. CDR1 and CDR2 from the germline V gene are MDHEN and SYDVKM. The CDR3 loop spans 15 amino acids. This chain's CDR3 is CASSLALAGTDTQYF. For the CDR3, the DNA is TGTGCCAGCAGTTTAGCACTAGCGGGCACAGATACGCAGTATTTT.

J is TRBJ2-5 and V is TRBV7-9, with D perhaps matching TRBD2 (6 bases). Per germline, CDR1 SEHNR and CDR2 FQNEAQ (reference sequence). Trimming pared 5 bases from V and 4 bases from J, leaving 14 bases between. The CDR3 spans 14 residues. The CDR3 region has the DNA TGTGCCAGCAGCGCACGGACTAACGGAGAGACCCAGTACTTC. Translation: CASSARTNGETQYF.

This chain uses TRBV7-3 with TRBJ2-3; perhaps TRBD2 as D (6 bases). The CDR3 has 15 residues. V was trimmed by 4 bases and J by 9 bases, leaving 20 bases between them. Germline V CDR1 and CDR2: SGHTA, FQGTGA. As DNA, the CDR3 is TGTGCCAGCAGCTCCCGCCCGGGGGAAGGTGGAACGCAGTATTTT. Translation: CASSSRPGEGGTQYF. The full variable domain, with the rest looked up from reference TRBV7-3 and TRBJ2-3, is GAGVSQTPSNKVTEKGKYVELRCDPISGHTALYWYRQSLGQGPEFLIYFQGTGAADDSGLPNDRFFAVRPEGSVSTLKIQRTERGDSAVYLCASSSRPGEGGTQYFGPGTRLTVL.